This T cell receptor beta chain was captured by sequencing in a study of breast tumors, draining lymph nodes, adjacent tissues. Regarding the study as a whole: Data fit most tumor T cells coming from lymph node, expanding in tumor.

Breast cancer patients provided tissue from their axillary draining lymph nodes. This clonotype was seen at least ten times. Its antigen is as yet unknown. Using its own MiXCR run on the multiplex PCR reads, TCRdb lists one record per CDR3 protein. The sample includes under 150,000 distinct CDR3 sequences, about 20% of them seen just once. Trimming pared 0 bases from V and 4 bases from J, leaving 9 bases between. This CDR3 region has 13 residues. Per the germline V gene, CDR1 is GTSNPN and CDR2 is SVGIG (reference sequence). The TCR sequence derives from a female donor with breast cancer. Some clones in this sample may be carry-over from other donors' samples. Material: axillary lymph node tissue. V is TRBV30 and J is TRBJ2-5; D may be TRBD2 (5 bases). The CDR3 reads CAWSVRGRETQYF. CDR3 in DNA: TGTGCCTGGAGTGTACGAGGGAGAGAGACCCAGTACTTC.